The 18 T cell receptor beta chains listed next were all sequenced from one sample in a study of T cells in Graves' hyperthyroidism and ophthalmopathy (dated 2019 in TCRdb). The protocol used for the library was multiplex PCR. TCRdb records Illumina HiSeq 2000 as the sequencer. The TCR beta CDR3 regions were amplified from the RNA transcripts. A first-round RT-PCR of the TCR CDR3 used the HTBI primer set with the Qiagen OneStep RT-PCR kit. TCRdb passed the public sequencing reads through fastp at Q25 and MiXCR, retaining productive beta sequences. CDR3 protein duplicates are merged, each entry listing the most common genes and DNA. The sample table contains hundreds of thousands of distinct CDR3 sequences; only one count was recorded for roughly 46% of them. Of the sample, more than 7% falls within the top ten clones. Sequencing input: peripheral blood or thyroid tissue (not recorded which). These receptors all come from an adult man with Graves' disease, either hyperthyroidism or ophthalmopathy (not recorded which).

This chain links TRBV5-1 with TRBJ2-2; D gene ambiguous. Germline V CDR1 and CDR2: SGHRS, YFSETQ. This CDR3 has 15 amino acids. Trimming took 4 bases from V and 0 from J, leaving 10 bases between them. The CDR3: CASSRKVANTGELFF. The CDR3 nucleotides are TGCGCCAGCAGCCGGAAGGTAGCGAACACCGGGGAGCTGTTTTTT.

The genes are TRBV9 and TRBJ2-7, with 13 nucleotides matching TRBD2. Germline CDR1 is SGDLS and CDR2 is YYNGEE. This CDR3 is built from 15 residues. V shed 3 bases and J 3 bases; nucleotides not matched to a gene: 3. Here the CDR3 reads CASSALAGGNYEQYF. In DNA, the CDR3 is TGTGCCAGCAGCGCACTAGCGGGAGGGAACTACGAGCAGTACTTC.

Concerning this clonotype itself: An end of the junction does not agree with germline; a read error may underlie this. The chain is built from TRBV13 and TRBJ2-7, with 7 bases identical to TRBD1. The CDR3 is made up of 12 amino acids. CDR1 and CDR2 from the germline V gene are PRHDT and FYEKMQ (reference sequence). The CDR3: CASSSSDRDFSF. Written as DNA, the CDR3 is TGTGCCAGCAGCTCGTCAGACAGGGATTTTTCCTTC.

This rearrangement joins TRBV7-2 to TRBJ1-5; D is perhaps TRBD1 (6 bases). The CDR3 has 15 residues. Trimming removed 5 bases from V and 1 base from J, with 12 bases in between. Germline CDR1 is SGHTA and CDR2 is FQGNSA. Here the CDR3 DNA reads TGTGCCAGCAGCCCCAACAGGGAGAGCAATCAGCCCCAGCATTTT. Translating it yields CASSPNRESNQPQHF.

This clonotype was picked up many times. The chain uses TRBV15 and TRBJ1-4; D not resolved. CDR1 LNHNV and CDR2 YYDKDF come from the germline V gene (reference sequence). CDR3 length equals 13 residues. V lost 4 bases and J 8 bases, leaving 11 bases between the germline ends. The CDR3 DNA is TGTGCCACCAGCACCAGACCGGGGGAAAAACTGTTTTTT. Protein product: CATSTRPGEKLFF.

A single count supports this clonotype. A much larger clonotype is one base distant, so this may be a read error. V gene TRBV10-3 combines with J gene TRBJ1-1, with unresolved D. The CDR3 is made up of 15 amino acids. Trimming removed 3 bases at V and 5 bases at J, with 16 bases between. Germline V lookup: CDR1 ENHRY, CDR2 SYGVKD. CDR3 amino acids: CAISEYGRSGTEAFF. The CDR3 nucleotides read TGTGCCATCAGTGAATACGGCAGGTCGGGGACTGAAGCTTTCTTT.

This sequence joins TRBV15 and TRBJ1-6; TRBD1 might be the D (5 bases). The germline CDR1 and CDR2 sequences are LNHNV and YYDKDF (reference sequence). The CDR3 is made up of 15 amino acids. The germline V and J ends were trimmed by 0 bases and 8 bases, with 11 bases remaining between them. CDR3 amino acids: CATSRDQGVDSPLHF. As DNA, the CDR3 is TGTGCCACCAGCAGAGACCAAGGGGTGGATTCACCCCTCCACTTT.

The V gene is TRBV11-1, the J gene TRBJ1-3; TRBD1 matches at 9 bases. Germline V CDR1 and CDR2: SGHAT, FQDESV (reference sequence). This CDR3 contains 15 residues. After removal of 5 bases from V and 7 bases from J, the junction contained 9 bases not matched to a gene. The CDR3 loop reads CASSRGTGTGNTIYF. CDR3 DNA sequence: TGTGCCAGCAGCCGGGGGACAGGGACCGGGAACACCATATATTTT. Full variable domain (remainder filled in from reference TRBV11-1 and TRBJ1-3): EAEVAQSPRYKITEKSQAVAFWCDPISGHATLYWYRQILGQGPELLVQFQDESVVDDSQLPKDRFSAERLKGVDSTLKIQPAELGDSAMYLCASSRGTGTGNTIYFGEGSWLTVV.

The chain employs TRBV6-5 and TRBJ2-5; TRBD2 might be the D (5 bases). With 5 bases removed from V and 4 bases from J, the gap between germline ends came to 11 bases. Per germline, CDR1 MNHEY and CDR2 SVGAGI. There are 13 residues in the CDR3. In nucleotides, the CDR3 is TGTGCCAGCAGTGTACCCGGGATAGAGACCCAGTACTTC. This encodes CASSVPGIETQYF.

As for this clonotype: This CDR3 is missing its conserved last phenylalanine or tryptophan, likely due to a read error. The DNA is left out, because the CDR3 cannot be placed on it with certainty; the CDR3 is given as TCRdb lists it. V is TRBV29-1 and J is TRBJ1-4; the table's D call, TRBD1, was not checked against the DNA. The CDR3 comprises 11 residues, both ends counted. In germline, CDR1 is SQVTM, CDR2 ANQGSEA. This chain's CDR3 is CSVEVGQGAMY.

This clonotype was seen a few times. A junction end diverges from the germline sequence, so it may reflect a read error. The chain uses TRBV12-5 and TRBJ2-7, with 7 nucleotides matching TRBD2. Germline CDR1 and CDR2: LGHNT and FRNRAP. This CDR3 has 14 residues. CDR3 bases: TGTGCCAGCAGTGAAGTGGTCAGGTCGGGGGGATCACGCTTC. Its translation: CASSEVVRSGGSRF.

The chain carries TRBV20-1 and TRBJ2-7; D gene uncertain. This CDR3 has 13 amino acids. Trimming removed 3 bases from V and 5 bases from J, with 14 bases in between. Germline assignment: CDR1 DFQATT and CDR2 SNEGSKA (reference sequence). CDR3 amino acids: CSARDTEDDEQYF. The CDR3 DNA follows: TGCAGTGCTAGGGATACCGAGGACGACGAGCAGTACTTC.

On this clonotype itself: Possible read error: a much larger clone is one base away. The chain carries TRBV2 and TRBJ1-2; no reliable D call. The CDR3 totals 13 residues. Trimming removed 4 bases from V and 10 bases from J, with 16 bases in between. From germline, CDR1 is SNHLY and CDR2 FYNNEI. CDR3 nucleotide sequence: TGTGCCAGCAGTGTTCAAGGTCTTGGGGACTACACCTTC. This gives the protein CASSVQGLGDYTF.

The J gene is TRBJ1-1, the V gene TRBV20-1; no clear D. V lost 4 bases, J lost 1 base, and 10 bases lay in between. CDR1 DFQATT and CDR2 SNEGSKA come from the germline V gene (reference sequence). The CDR3 loop spans 13 amino acids. CDR3 residues: CSAIGYPNTEAFF. Here the CDR3 DNA reads TGCAGTGCTATTGGATACCCGAACACTGAAGCTTTCTTT.

The CDR3 here is CASSDQGQGYEKLFF. The DNA of the CDR3 is TGTGCCAGCAGTGATCAGGGCCAGGGGTATGAAAAACTGTTTTTT. The V gene is TRBV2, the J gene TRBJ1-4; D perhaps matches TRBD1 (6 bases). With 3 bases removed from V and 6 bases from J, the gap between germline ends came to 14 bases. Germline V gene data show CDR1 as SNHLY and CDR2 as FYNNEI. The CDR3 has 15 amino acids.

The chain links TRBV19 to TRBJ1-5; TRBD1 agrees at 7 bases. This CDR3 contains 17 residues. Germline V gives CDR1 LNHDA, CDR2 SQIVND (reference sequence). Trimming took 2 bases from V and 0 from J; bases not matched to a gene: 7. The CDR3 sequence: CASSISSGTDSNQPQHF. In nucleotides, the CDR3 is TGTGCCAGTAGTATATCTTCCGGGACAGATAGCAATCAGCCCCAGCATTTT.

The rearrangement links TRBV5-1 to TRBJ1-2; possibly TRBD1 for D (5 bases). V was pared by 1 base and J by 5 bases, with 12 bases between. CDR1 and CDR2 (germline): SGHRS, YFSETQ. This CDR3 comprises 14 residues. CDR3 region: CASSLSRGWYGYTF. CDR3 sequence (DNA): TGCGCCAGCAGCTTGTCGAGGGGTTGGTATGGCTACACCTTC.

This clonotype was counted a few times. V gene TRBV7-9 combines with J gene TRBJ2-7, with 7 bases aligning to TRBD2. CDR1 is SEHNR and CDR2 is FQNEAQ in the germline V gene (reference sequence). The CDR3 is 14 amino acids. V lost 4 bases and J lost 5; bases outside the gene matches: 8. CDR3 bases: TGTGCCAGCAGCTCGGTCGGGGGGTCAAACGAGCAGTACTTC. Protein sequence: CASSSVGGSNEQYF.